The clone carrying this TCR beta chain occurred a few times. Its antigen is as yet unknown. The data were taken from a study of CD8 T cells in ankylosing spondylitis. Study-level findings and limits: For ankylosing spondylitis blood, a TCR beta motif of eight or nine highly homologous variants appeared characteristic.

Germline V lookup: CDR1 SGHRS, CDR2 YFSETQ. The CDR3 is 15 residues long. Trimming removed 2 bases at V and 7 bases at J, with 19 bases between. TCR beta libraries were made by quantitative 5'-RACE with molecular barcodes. MiXCR was run by TCRdb on the 5' RACE reads, yielding one entry per CDR3 protein. Seen here are almost 400,000 distinct CDR3 sequences, 20% to 25% observed once, and the top ten hold roughly a sixth. This clonotype was sampled from a male donor with ankylosing spondylitis. The sample taken for sequencing was blood, either unsorted or a sorted T cell fraction (not recorded which). V gene TRBV5-1 combines with J gene TRBJ2-7; the D gene is possibly TRBD2 (7 bases). This chain's CDR3 is CASSFGAGVTGEQYF. In DNA, the CDR3 is TGCGCCAGCAGCTTCGGCGCGGGAGTTACAGGGGAGCAGTACTTC. Together with reference TRBV5-1 and TRBJ2-7, the CDR3 gives the full variable domain: KAGVTQTPRYLIKTRGQQVTLSCSPISGHRSVSWYQQTPGQGLQFLFEYFSETQRNKGNFPGRFSGRQFSNSRSEMNVSTLELGDSALYLCASSFGAGVTGEQYFGPGTRLTVT.